The rows below give T cell receptor beta chains drawn from one sample of a study of cytomegalovirus exposure and HLA in healthy donors. The protocol was immunoSEQ multiplex PCR, while the TCRdb copy is restricted to in-frame clones and leaves out a portion. The sample shows about 270,000 clones, around 65% of them seen only once. Sequencing was done on a sample of PBMCs. Receptors were obtained from a female donor in good health and CMV-seronegative. Both conserved end residues are part of each CDR3. D genes are given only for firm matches. The listing skips clone size in some rows; elsewhere it reads once, few, many or a size class.

size: NA; D: TRBD2; J: TRBJ2-7; V: TRBV27; DNA: TGTGCCAGCAGTTTTGGGACTAGCGTTTACGAGCAGTACTTC; CDR3: CASSFGTSVYEQYF
size: NA; D: NA; J: TRBJ2-2; V: TRBV6-5; DNA: TGTGCCAGCAGGCCGGGACAACAAAACACCGGGGAGCTGTTTTTT; CDR3: CASRPGQQNTGELFF
size: NA; D: TRBD2; J: TRBJ2-7; V: TRBV7-8; DNA: TGTGCCAGCAGCTTAGTGGCTAGCGGGTTCCCCTACGAGCAGTACTTC; CDR3: CASSLVASGFPYEQYF
size: NA; D: NA; J: TRBJ1-1; V: TRBV15; DNA: TGTGCCACCAGCAGAGATCCGGGCACTGAAGCTTTCTTT; CDR3: CATSRDPGTEAFF
size: NA; D: TRBD2; J: TRBJ2-7; V: TRBV6-5; DNA: TGTGCCAGCAGCGGGACTAGCGGGATTTACGAGCAGTACTTC; CDR3: CASSGTSGIYEQYF
size: NA; D: TRBD2; J: TRBJ2-1; V: TRBV7-2; DNA: TGTGCCAGCAGCCGCTCGGGACTAGCTGGTGAGCAGTTCTTC; CDR3: CASSRSGLAGEQFF
size: NA; D: TRBD1; J: TRBJ2-7; V: TRBV9; DNA: TGTGCCAGCAGCGAGGGACAGGACTCCTACGAGCAGTACTTC; CDR3: CASSEGQDSYEQYF
size: NA; D: NA; J: TRBJ2-5; V: TRBV5-1; DNA: TGCGCCAGCAGCTTCCAGGGCCGAGAGACCCAGTACTTC; CDR3: CASSFQGRETQYF
size: NA; D: NA; J: TRBJ2-7; V: TRBV7-8; DNA: TGTGCCAGCAGCACCTCCAGAGGGGGAAACTACGAGCAGTACTTC; CDR3: CASSTSRGGNYEQYF
size: NA; D: TRBD2; J: TRBJ2-1; V: TRBV27; DNA: TGTGCCAGCAGTCAAATAGCGGGCCAGGTCAATGAGCAGTTCTTC; CDR3: CASSQIAGQVNEQFF
size: NA; D: TRBD1; J: TRBJ2-1; V: TRBV6-6; DNA: TGTGCCAGCAGTTACAACCTACAGGGGGGAATTAATGAGCAGTTCTTC; CDR3: CASSYNLQGGINEQFF
size: NA; D: TRBD2; J: TRBJ2-2; V: TRBV5-6; DNA: TGTGCCAGCAGCTTGTTGGGTGCTGTAGCGGGAGAACCCGGGGAGCTGTTTTTT; CDR3: CASSLLGAVAGEPGELFF
size: few; D: TRBD2; J: TRBJ2-7; V: TRBV28; DNA: TGTGCCAGCGGGGGCGGGAGGTACTCCTACGAGCAGTACTTC; CDR3: CASGGGRYSYEQYF
size: NA; D: TRBD2; J: TRBJ2-3; V: TRBV27; DNA: TGTGCCAGCAGTCCCCGACGGCTAGCGGGAGGGGCAGATACGCAGTATTTT; CDR3: CASSPRRLAGGADTQYF
size: NA; D: TRBD2; J: TRBJ2-3; V: TRBV4-1; DNA: TGCGCCAGCAGCCTCCCTAGCGGGAGTACAGATACGCAGTATTTT; CDR3: CASSLPSGSTDTQYF
size: NA; D: TRBD2; J: TRBJ2-7; V: TRBV5-1; DNA: TGCGCCAGCAGCTTGTATCTAGCGGGAGACTACGAGCAGTACTTC; CDR3: CASSLYLAGDYEQYF
size: NA; D: TRBD2; J: TRBJ2-1; V: TRBV6-1; DNA: TGTGCCACCTATTTTAGCGGGGGGCCGTGGTTCTTC; CDR3: CATYFSGGPWFF
size: NA; D: TRBD1; J: TRBJ2-6; V: TRBV14; DNA: TGTGCCAGCAGCCACCGGACAGGGGGCTCCGGGGCCAACGTCCTGACTTTC; CDR3: CASSHRTGGSGANVLTF
size: NA; D: TRBD2; J: TRBJ2-7; V: TRBV30; DNA: TGTGCCTGGAGCTCGGGAGGGCCGGGGCAGTACTTC; CDR3: CAWSSGGPGQYF
size: NA; D: NA; J: TRBJ2-7; V: TRBV28; DNA: TGTGCCAGCAGCCCGGAGGGGTTCGAGCAGTACTTC; CDR3: CASSPEGFEQYF
size: NA; D: TRBD2; J: TRBJ2-6; V: TRBV7-9; DNA: TGTTCCAGCAGCTTAGGTGGGCGGGGGGTTCGTGCAGGGGCCAACGTCCTGACTTTC; CDR3: CSSSLGGRGVRAGANVLTF
size: once; D: TRBD2; J: TRBJ2-4; V: TRBV6-1; DNA: TGTGCCAGCACTCCGGACCGGGGGGGAAACATTCAGTACTTC; CDR3: CASTPDRGGNIQYF
size: NA; D: NA; J: TRBJ1-6; V: TRBV2; DNA: TGTGCCAGCAGTGGACCAGGGCCCACTGGGAATTCACCCCTCCACTTT; CDR3: CASSGPGPTGNSPLHF
size: NA; D: NA; J: TRBJ2-7; V: TRBV7-2; DNA: TGTGCCAGCAGCTTAGGGGGTCAGGGGGGCAACGAGCAGTACTTC; CDR3: CASSLGGQGGNEQYF
size: NA; D: NA; J: TRBJ1-5; V: TRBV7-9; DNA: TGTTCCAGCAGCTTAGGGACTGCTCCCAGTCAGCCCCAGCATTTT; CDR3: CSSSLGTAPSQPQHF
size: NA; D: NA; J: TRBJ2-2; V: TRBV7-9; DNA: TGTTCCAGCAGCTCCCCTGGGGGGATGAGTGGAACCGGGGAGCTGTTTTTT; CDR3: CSSSSPGGMSGTGELFF
size: NA; D: TRBD2; J: TRBJ2-3; V: TRBV7-6; DNA: TGTGCCAGCAGCTTAATTGGACTAGCGGGAGGAGATACGCAGTATTTT; CDR3: CASSLIGLAGGDTQYF
size: few; D: NA; J: TRBJ2-7; V: TRBV7-8; DNA: TGTGCCAGCAGCTTAGGGGCCAACTACGAGCAGTACTTC; CDR3: CASSLGANYEQYF
size: NA; D: TRBD2; J: TRBJ2-5; V: TRBV2; DNA: TGTGCCAGCAGCCGAGCGACTAGCGGGAGTCTAGAGACCCAGTACTTC; CDR3: CASSRATSGSLETQYF
size: NA; D: TRBD2; J: TRBJ2-5; V: TRBV10-3; DNA: TGTGCCATCAGTGAGCGGCGGGGGGACCCAGAGACCCAGTACTTC; CDR3: CAISERRGDPETQYF
size: NA; D: NA; J: TRBJ2-3; V: TRBV6-1; DNA: TGTGCCAGCAGTGAATTCCCAGGGATTGGCACAGATACGCAGTATTTT; CDR3: CASSEFPGIGTDTQYF
size: NA; D: TRBD2; J: TRBJ2-5; V: TRBV6-1; DNA: TGTGCCAGCAGCCCGGGAGGAACTCTTAAAGAGACCCAGTACTTC; CDR3: CASSPGGTLKETQYF
size: NA; D: NA; J: TRBJ2-3; V: TRBV5-1; DNA: TGCGCCAGCAGCTTGGCGGGGGGCGCGACAGATACGCAGTATTTT; CDR3: CASSLAGGATDTQYF
size: NA; D: TRBD1; J: TRBJ2-7; V: TRBV28; DNA: TGTGCCAGCAGTTTTTCGTACAGGGGGCGATACGAGCAGTACTTC; CDR3: CASSFSYRGRYEQYF
size: few; D: TRBD1; J: TRBJ1-6; V: TRBV9; DNA: TGTGCCAGCAGCGTACTCGACAGGGGATATAATTCACCCCTCCACTTT; CDR3: CASSVLDRGYNSPLHF
size: NA; D: NA; J: TRBJ2-5; V: TRBV7-9; DNA: TGTGCCAGCAGCCTCTACGCCCAAGAGACCCAGTACTTC; CDR3: CASSLYAQETQYF
size: NA; D: TRBD2; J: TRBJ2-1; V: TRBV5-1; DNA: TGCGCCAGCAGCTTGACTAGCGGGGCCTACAATGAGCAGTTCTTC; CDR3: CASSLTSGAYNEQFF
size: NA; D: NA; J: TRBJ1-2; V: TRBV6-5; DNA: TGTGCCAGCAGTTCGGGTGGCTATGGCTACACCTTC; CDR3: CASSSGGYGYTF
size: NA; D: NA; J: TRBJ2-7; V: TRBV2; DNA: TGTGCCAGTGCGGTAGAGGGATCCTACGAGCAGTACTTC; CDR3: CASAVEGSYEQYF
size: NA; D: NA; J: TRBJ1-2; V: TRBV9; DNA: TGTGCCAGCAGCGCCCTCTCCTTAGATGGCTACACCTTC; CDR3: CASSALSLDGYTF
size: NA; D: TRBD1; J: TRBJ1-1; V: TRBV11-3; DNA: TGTGCCAGCTCTAGGGGGCTAGACACTGAAGCTTTCTTT; CDR3: CASSRGLDTEAFF
size: few; D: NA; J: TRBJ2-7; V: TRBV28; DNA: TGTGCCAGCAGCCCTCTACGGGCAGGGGACGAGCAGTACTTC; CDR3: CASSPLRAGDEQYF
size: few; D: NA; J: TRBJ1-2; V: TRBV11-3; DNA: TGTGCCAGCAGCTCTAGCCGGGCCTATGGCTACACCTTC; CDR3: CASSSSRAYGYTF
size: NA; D: NA; J: TRBJ1-4; V: TRBV30; DNA: TGTGCCTGGGAACCCAGGGGTTGGGGTGAAAAACTGTTTTTT; CDR3: CAWEPRGWGEKLFF
size: once; D: NA; J: TRBJ2-3; V: TRBV5-1; DNA: TGCGCCAGCAGCTTGCCGCAGGGGTTTAGCACAGATACGCAGTATTTT; CDR3: CASSLPQGFSTDTQYF
size: NA; D: NA; J: TRBJ2-7; V: TRBV7-2; DNA: TGTGCCAGCAACGTGGGGCAGGGGAGCTCCTACGAGCAGTACTTC; CDR3: CASNVGQGSSYEQYF
size: NA; D: TRBD1; J: TRBJ2-7; V: TRBV10-1; DNA: TGCGCCAGCAGTACGGACAGGTACTACGAGCAGTACTTC; CDR3: CASSTDRYYEQYF
size: NA; D: NA; J: TRBJ2-6; V: TRBV6-5; DNA: TGTGCCAGCAGTCCGGTCCGGGCTGGGGCCAACGTCCTGACTTTC; CDR3: CASSPVRAGANVLTF
size: NA; D: NA; J: TRBJ1-2; V: TRBV28; DNA: TGTGCCAGCAGTTTAGCGAGAATTTACACCTTC; CDR3: CASSLARIYTF
size: few; D: NA; J: TRBJ1-5; V: TRBV14; DNA: TGTGCCAGCGCGGAGGGGAATCAGCCCCAGCATTTT; CDR3: CASAEGNQPQHF
size: NA; D: TRBD1; J: TRBJ2-7; V: TRBV4-1; DNA: TGCGCCAGCAGCCCCGGGGGACAGGGGGCCTACGAGCAGTACTTC; CDR3: CASSPGGQGAYEQYF
size: NA; D: NA; J: TRBJ1-1; V: TRBV27; DNA: TGTGCCAGCAGTCTGACCGGGGGGAACACTGAAGCTTTCTTT; CDR3: CASSLTGGNTEAFF
size: NA; D: NA; J: TRBJ1-2; V: TRBV11-3; DNA: TGTGCCAGCAGCTCGGGGGGTCCAACAGTAAACTATGGCTACACCTTC; CDR3: CASSSGGPTVNYGYTF
size: NA; D: TRBD1; J: TRBJ1-5; V: TRBV29-1; DNA: TGCAGCGTGGGACAGGGAGGTCAGCCCCAGCATTTT; CDR3: CSVGQGGQPQHF